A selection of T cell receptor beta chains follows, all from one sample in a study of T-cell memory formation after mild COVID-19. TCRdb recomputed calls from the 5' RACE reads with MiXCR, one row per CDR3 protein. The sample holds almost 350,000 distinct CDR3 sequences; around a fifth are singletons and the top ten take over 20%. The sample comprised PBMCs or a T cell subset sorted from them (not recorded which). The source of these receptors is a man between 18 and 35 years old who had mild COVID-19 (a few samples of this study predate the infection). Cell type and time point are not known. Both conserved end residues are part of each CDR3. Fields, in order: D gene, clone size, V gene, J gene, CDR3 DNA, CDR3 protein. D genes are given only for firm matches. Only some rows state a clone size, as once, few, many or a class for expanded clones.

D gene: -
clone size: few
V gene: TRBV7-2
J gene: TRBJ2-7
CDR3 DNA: TGTGCCAGCAGCACTCCGGGGAAAAGCTACGAGCAGTACTTC
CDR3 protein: CASSTPGKSYEQYF

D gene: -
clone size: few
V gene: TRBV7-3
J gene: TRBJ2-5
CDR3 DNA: TGTGCCAGCAGCCCGGAGGGGCTATTGGAGACCCAGTACTTC
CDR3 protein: CASSPEGLLETQYF

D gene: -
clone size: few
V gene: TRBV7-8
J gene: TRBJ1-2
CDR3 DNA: TGTGCCAGCAGCTTCAAGAGGGGCAGGGTACAACACACCTTC
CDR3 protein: CASSFKRGRVQHTF

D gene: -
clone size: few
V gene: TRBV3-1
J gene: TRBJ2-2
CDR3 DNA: TGTGCCAGCAGCCGAGTCGTTACAGGCACGGCCGGGGAGCTGTTTTTT
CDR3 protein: CASSRVVTGTAGELFF

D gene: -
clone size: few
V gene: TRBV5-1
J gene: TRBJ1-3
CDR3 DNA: TGCGCCAGCAGCTTGGCGTCCCCCCCTGGAAACACCATATATTTT
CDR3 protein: CASSLASPPGNTIYF

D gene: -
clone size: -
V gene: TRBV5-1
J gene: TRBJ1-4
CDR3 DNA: TGCGCCAGCAGCTTGGTCGGCCCGCCGTTAGCGGAACTGTTTTTT
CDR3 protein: CASSLVGPPLAELFF

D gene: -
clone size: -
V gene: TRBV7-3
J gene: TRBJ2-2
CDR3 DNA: TGTGCCAGCAGCTACGGACAGCGGGTCGGGACCGGGGAGCTGTTTTTT
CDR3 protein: CASSYGQRVGTGELFF

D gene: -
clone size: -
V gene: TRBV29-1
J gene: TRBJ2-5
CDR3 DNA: TGCAGCGTTGAAGATCAGTACCAAGAGACCCAGTACTTC
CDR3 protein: CSVEDQYQETQYF

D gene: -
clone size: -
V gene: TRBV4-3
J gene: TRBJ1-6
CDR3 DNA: TGCGCCAGCAGCCAAGATCCGACATTTTCACCCCTCCACTTT
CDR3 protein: CASSQDPTFSPLHF

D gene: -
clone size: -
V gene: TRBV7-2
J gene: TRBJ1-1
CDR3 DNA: TGTGCCAGCAGCTTAGGATGGAGGGGACGGAACACTGAAGCTTTCTTT
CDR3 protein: CASSLGWRGRNTEAFF

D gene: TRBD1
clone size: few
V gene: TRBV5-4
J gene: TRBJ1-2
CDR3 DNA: TGTGCCAGCAGCAGCGGAGGGACAGAGCCTAACTATGGCTACACCTTC
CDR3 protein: CASSSGGTEPNYGYTF

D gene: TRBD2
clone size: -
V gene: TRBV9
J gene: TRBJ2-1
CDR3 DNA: TGTGCCAGCAGCTTCCGACCTATAGCGGGGCGTAACAATGAGCAGTTCTTC
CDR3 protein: CASSFRPIAGRNNEQFF

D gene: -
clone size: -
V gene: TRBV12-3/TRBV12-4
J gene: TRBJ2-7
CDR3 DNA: TGTGCCAGCAGTTTCCGTTGGGGGTCCTACGAGCAGTACTTC
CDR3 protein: CASSFRWGSYEQYF

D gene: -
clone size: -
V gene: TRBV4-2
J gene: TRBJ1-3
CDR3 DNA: TGTGCCAGCAGCCCCAGAGATCTCTCTGGAAACACCATATATTTT
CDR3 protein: CASSPRDLSGNTIYF

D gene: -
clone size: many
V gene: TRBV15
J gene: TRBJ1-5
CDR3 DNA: TGTGCCACCAGCCGAGCTCCTAGTGGGGGTCAGCCCCAGCATTTT
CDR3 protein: CATSRAPSGGQPQHF

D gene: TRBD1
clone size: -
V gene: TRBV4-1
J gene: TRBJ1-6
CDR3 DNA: TGCGCCAGCAGCCAAGGCGACAGGGTGGCTTCACCCCTCCACTTT
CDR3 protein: CASSQGDRVASPLHF

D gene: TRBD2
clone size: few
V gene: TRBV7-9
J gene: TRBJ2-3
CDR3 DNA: TGTGCCACCACAGCGGGGATCAGCACAGATACGCAGTATTTT
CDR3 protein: CATTAGISTDTQYF

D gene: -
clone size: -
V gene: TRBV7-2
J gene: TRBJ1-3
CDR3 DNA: TGTGCCAGCAGCTTAGGAGAAGCAGTTGGAAACACCATATATTTT
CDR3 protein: CASSLGEAVGNTIYF

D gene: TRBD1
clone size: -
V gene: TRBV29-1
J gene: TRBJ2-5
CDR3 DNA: TGCAGCGTGGGACAGGGAACGACCCAAGAGACCCAGTACTTC
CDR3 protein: CSVGQGTTQETQYF

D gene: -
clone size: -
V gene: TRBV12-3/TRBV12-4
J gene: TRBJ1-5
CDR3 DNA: TGTGCCAGCAGTGATACGCGGAATCAGCCCCAGCATTTT
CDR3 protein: CASSDTRNQPQHF

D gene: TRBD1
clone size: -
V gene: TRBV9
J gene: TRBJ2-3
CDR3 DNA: TGTGCCAGCAGCTACCGGGACAGGGGCCCAGATACGCAGTATTTT
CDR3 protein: CASSYRDRGPDTQYF

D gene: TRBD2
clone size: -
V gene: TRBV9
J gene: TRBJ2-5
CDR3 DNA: TGTGCCAGCAGCGCACTAGCGGGGGGGGAGACCCAGTACTTC
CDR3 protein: CASSALAGGETQYF

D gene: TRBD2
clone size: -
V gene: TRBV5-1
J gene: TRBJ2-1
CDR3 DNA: TGCGCCAGCCGGGACTACCGACCCAATGAGCAGTTCTTC
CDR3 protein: CASRDYRPNEQFF

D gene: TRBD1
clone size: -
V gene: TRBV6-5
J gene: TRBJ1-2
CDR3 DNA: TGTGCCAGCAGCGAGACAGGGGGCAACTATGGCTACACCTTC
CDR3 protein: CASSETGGNYGYTF

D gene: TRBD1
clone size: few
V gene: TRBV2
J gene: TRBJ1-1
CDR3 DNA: TGTGCCAGCAGTGCGGCCCGGACAGGCATGAACACTGAAGCTTTCTTT
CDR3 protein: CASSAARTGMNTEAFF

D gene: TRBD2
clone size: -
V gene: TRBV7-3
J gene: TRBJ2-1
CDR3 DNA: TGTGCCAGCAGCTTGGGCGGGGGGGCATATGAGCAGTTCTTC
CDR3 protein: CASSLGGGAYEQFF

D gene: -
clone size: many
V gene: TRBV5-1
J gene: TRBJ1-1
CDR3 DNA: TGCGCCAGCAGCTCTGGGGGGGACACTGAAGCTTTCTTT
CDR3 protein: CASSSGGDTEAFF

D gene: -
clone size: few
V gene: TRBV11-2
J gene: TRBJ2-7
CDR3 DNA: TGTGCCAGCAGTTCCCCAGGGACCCCCTACGAGCAGTACTTC
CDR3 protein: CASSSPGTPYEQYF

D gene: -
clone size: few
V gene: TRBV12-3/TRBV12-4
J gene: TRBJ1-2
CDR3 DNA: TGTGCCAGCAGTTTTGCACAGCGGCGTAGTGGCTACACCTTC
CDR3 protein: CASSFAQRRSGYTF

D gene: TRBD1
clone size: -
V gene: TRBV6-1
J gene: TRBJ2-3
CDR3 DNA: TGTGCCAGCAGTGCGGTACAGGGGGCGCAAACAGATACGCAGTATTTT
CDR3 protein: CASSAVQGAQTDTQYF

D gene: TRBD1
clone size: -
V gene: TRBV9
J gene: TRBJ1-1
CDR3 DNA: TGTGCCAGCAGCGTTGCCGCCGGGACAGAGAACACTGAAGCTTTCTTT
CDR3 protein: CASSVAAGTENTEAFF

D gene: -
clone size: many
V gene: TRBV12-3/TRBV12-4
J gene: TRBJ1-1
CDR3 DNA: TGTGCCAGCAGTTTCTCCAGGGACGGTGAAGCTTTCTTT
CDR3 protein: CASSFSRDGEAFF

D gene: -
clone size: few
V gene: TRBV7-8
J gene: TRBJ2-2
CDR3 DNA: TGTGCCAGCAGCTCGAGAAGAGGGCTAGCAAACACCGGGGAGCTGTTTTTT
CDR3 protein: CASSSRRGLANTGELFF

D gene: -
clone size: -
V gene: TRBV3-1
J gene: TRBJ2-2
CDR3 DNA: TGTGCCAGCACCCTATCTTCCTGGGGTGGCACCGGGGAGCTGTTTTTT
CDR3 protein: CASTLSSWGGTGELFF

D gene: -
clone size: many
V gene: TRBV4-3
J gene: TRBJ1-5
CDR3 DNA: TGCGCCAGCAGCCAAGATTGGACCAATAGCAATCAGCCCCAGCATTTT
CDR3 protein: CASSQDWTNSNQPQHF

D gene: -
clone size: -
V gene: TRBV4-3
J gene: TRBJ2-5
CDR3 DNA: TGCGCCAGCAGCCAAGATGGGGGCCCCATAGAGACCCAGTACTTC
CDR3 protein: CASSQDGGPIETQYF

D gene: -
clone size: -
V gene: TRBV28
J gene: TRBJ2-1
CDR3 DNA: TGTGCCAGCAGTGACCCCTCCGGGTTCCACAATGAGCAGTTCTTC
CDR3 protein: CASSDPSGFHNEQFF

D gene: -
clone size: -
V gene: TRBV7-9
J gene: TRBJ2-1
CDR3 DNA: TGTGCCAGCAGCATCGGACCTACCCGGGAGCAGTTCTTC
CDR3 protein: CASSIGPTREQFF

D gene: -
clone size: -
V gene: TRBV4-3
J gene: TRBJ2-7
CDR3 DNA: TGCGCCAGCAGCCAAGACGGGGGATCCGAGCAGTACTTC
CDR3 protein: CASSQDGGSEQYF

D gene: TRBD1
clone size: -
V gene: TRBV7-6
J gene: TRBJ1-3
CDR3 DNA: TGTGCCAGCAGCTGGGGGACAGGCACACCTTCTGGAAACACCATATATTTT
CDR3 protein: CASSWGTGTPSGNTIYF

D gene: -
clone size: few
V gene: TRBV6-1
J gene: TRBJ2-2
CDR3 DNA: TGTGCCAGCAGTCCTGCGACAGGAACGAACACCGGGGAGCTGTTTTTT
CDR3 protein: CASSPATGTNTGELFF

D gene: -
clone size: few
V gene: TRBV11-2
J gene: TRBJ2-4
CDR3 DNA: TGTGCCAGCAGCCCTAGACAGGGAGGCATTCAGTACTTC
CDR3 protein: CASSPRQGGIQYF

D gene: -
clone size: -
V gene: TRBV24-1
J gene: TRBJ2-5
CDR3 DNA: TGTGCCACCAGTGGGACAGATCAAGAGACCCAGTACTTC
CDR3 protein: CATSGTDQETQYF

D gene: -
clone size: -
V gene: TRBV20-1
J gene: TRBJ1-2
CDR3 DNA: TGCAGTGCTAGAGATGGAACAGGCCTTAACTATGGCTACACCTTC
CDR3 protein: CSARDGTGLNYGYTF

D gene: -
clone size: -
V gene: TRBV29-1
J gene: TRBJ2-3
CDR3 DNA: TGCAGCGCCGCATTTAGCGGCGGCACAGATACGCAGTATTTT
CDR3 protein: CSAAFSGGTDTQYF

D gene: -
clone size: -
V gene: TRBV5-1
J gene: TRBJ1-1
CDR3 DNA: TGCGCCAGCAGCTTGGACAGGCCTGGGAACACTGAAGCTTTCTTT
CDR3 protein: CASSLDRPGNTEAFF

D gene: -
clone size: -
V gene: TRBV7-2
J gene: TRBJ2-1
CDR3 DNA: TGTGCCAGCAGCTTAGGGGGGGGCCTGGCCAATGAGCAGTTCTTC
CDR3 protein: CASSLGGGLANEQFF

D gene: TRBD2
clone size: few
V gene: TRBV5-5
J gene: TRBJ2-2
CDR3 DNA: TGTGCCAGCAGCCGGGACTATTACGGGAACACCGGGGAGCTGTTTTTT
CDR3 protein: CASSRDYYGNTGELFF

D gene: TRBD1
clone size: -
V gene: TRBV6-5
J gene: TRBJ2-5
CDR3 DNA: TGTGCCAGCAGTTACGGGGACAGGGGGCTGGAGACCCAGTACTTC
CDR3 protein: CASSYGDRGLETQYF

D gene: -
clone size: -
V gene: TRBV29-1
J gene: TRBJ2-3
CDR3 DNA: TGCAGCGCCGGGACTCCAGACACAGATACGCAGTATTTT
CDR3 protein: CSAGTPDTDTQYF

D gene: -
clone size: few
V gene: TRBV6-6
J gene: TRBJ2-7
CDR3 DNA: TGTGCCAGCAGTTACTCCCCCGCCAGGGACTACGAGCAGTACTTC
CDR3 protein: CASSYSPARDYEQYF

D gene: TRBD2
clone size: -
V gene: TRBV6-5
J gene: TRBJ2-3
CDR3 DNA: TGTGCCAGCAGGCGTGGACTAGCAGGGATCACAGATACGCAGTATTTT
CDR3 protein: CASRRGLAGITDTQYF

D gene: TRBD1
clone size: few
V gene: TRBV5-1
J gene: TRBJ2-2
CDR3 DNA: TGCGCCAGCAGCTTGTACAGGGGGAGTGGGGAGCTGTTTTTT
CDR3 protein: CASSLYRGSGELFF